The clone carrying this T cell receptor beta chain has a handful of counts. This specimen belongs to a study of OX40 agonist ivuxolimab in advanced cancers. Study summary: Hepatocellular carcinoma, melanoma, renal cell or head and neck cancer occurred in dose-escalation patients.

The CDR3 consists of 12 residues. Germline assignment: CDR1 KGHSH and CDR2 LQKENI. The V and J ends lost 3 bases and 2 bases respectively, with 4 bases between them. Data came from immunoSEQ multiplex PCR; TCRdb stores just in-frame clones and leaves some out. The sample lists more than 80,000 clones, approximately 87% seen once, with roughly 1.5% in the top ten. This sequence originates from an adult with an advanced solid tumor such as melanoma, head and neck, liver or kidney cancer. The sequencing used CD4+ or CD8+ T cells sorted from blood, collected in a trial of the OX40 agonist ivuxolimab. The rearrangement joins TRBV18 to TRBJ1-1, with D unclear. CDR3 residues: CASSPANTEAFF. CDR3 sequence (DNA): TGTGCCAGCTCACCTGCCAACACTGAAGCTTTCTTT.